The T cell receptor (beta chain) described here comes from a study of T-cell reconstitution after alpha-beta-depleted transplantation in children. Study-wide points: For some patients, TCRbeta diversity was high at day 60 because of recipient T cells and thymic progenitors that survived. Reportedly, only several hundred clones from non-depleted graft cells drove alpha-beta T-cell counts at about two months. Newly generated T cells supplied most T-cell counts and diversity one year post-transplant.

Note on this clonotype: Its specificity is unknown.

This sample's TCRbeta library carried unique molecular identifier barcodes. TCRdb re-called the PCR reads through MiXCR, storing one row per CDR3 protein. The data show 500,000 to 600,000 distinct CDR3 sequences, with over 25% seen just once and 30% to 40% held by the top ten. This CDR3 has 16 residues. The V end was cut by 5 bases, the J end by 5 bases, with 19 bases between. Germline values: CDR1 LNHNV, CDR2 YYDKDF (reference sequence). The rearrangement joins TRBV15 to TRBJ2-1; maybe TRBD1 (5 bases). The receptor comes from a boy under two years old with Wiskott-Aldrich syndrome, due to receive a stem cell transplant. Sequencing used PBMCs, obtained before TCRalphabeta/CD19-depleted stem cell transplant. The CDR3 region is CATSRTFSMGHNEQFF. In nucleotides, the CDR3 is TGTGCCACCAGCCGTACTTTTAGCATGGGGCACAATGAGCAGTTCTTC.